The entry that follows covers one TCR beta chain sequence. The CDR3 contains 17 residues. The germline gives CDR1 SGHRS, CDR2 YFSETQ. Trimming took 0 bases from V and 5 from J; bases not matched to a gene: 10. Generated by immunoSEQ multiplex PCR, the TCRdb table keeps only in-frame clones and is missing some. Here the sample spans about 710,000 clones, roughly 72% being singletons. The sample comes from a study of shared clonotypes between healthy human individuals. The sequence came from a woman aged 25 to 39 in good health. This rearrangement joins TRBV5-1 to TRBJ2-2; TRBD2 matches at 7 bases. Source material: memory CD4+ T cells sorted from blood. Subset: CD45RA-negative fraction. For the CDR3, the DNA is TGCGCCAGCAGCTTGGACAGCGGGGAGGGCCATACCGGGGAGCTGTTTTTT. It encodes CASSLDSGEGHTGELFF.